The TCR beta chain under discussion was sequenced for a study of T-cell reconstitution after alpha-beta-depleted transplantation in children. General study points: After transplant, at about two months, alpha-beta T cells were reportedly derived from several hundred expanded graft clones.

This clonotype was seen at least ten times. Its cognate antigen is unknown. The CDR3 length is 15 residues. Trimming pared 0 bases from V and 2 bases from J, leaving 8 bases between. Germline CDR1 and CDR2: DFQATT and SNEGSKA (reference sequence). Using unique molecular identifiers, the investigators prepared the TCRbeta library. TCRdb redid the calling of the PCR reads with MiXCR, one entry per CDR3 protein. In the table there are roughly 300,000 distinct CDR3 sequences, roughly 11% of which are singletons. Sequencing was performed on peripheral blood, taken 180 days after TCRalphabeta/CD19-depleted stem cell transplant. The chain recombines TRBV20-1 with TRBJ2-6, with D tentatively TRBD1 (6 bases). This sequence was found in a male patient between 2 and 15 years old who had a stem cell transplant for chronic granulomatous disease, so the T cells may come from the graft donor. Here the CDR3 DNA reads TGCAGTGCTAGAGACAGGGGTACTGGGGCCAACGTCCTGACTTTC. Protein sequence: CSARDRGTGANVLTF.